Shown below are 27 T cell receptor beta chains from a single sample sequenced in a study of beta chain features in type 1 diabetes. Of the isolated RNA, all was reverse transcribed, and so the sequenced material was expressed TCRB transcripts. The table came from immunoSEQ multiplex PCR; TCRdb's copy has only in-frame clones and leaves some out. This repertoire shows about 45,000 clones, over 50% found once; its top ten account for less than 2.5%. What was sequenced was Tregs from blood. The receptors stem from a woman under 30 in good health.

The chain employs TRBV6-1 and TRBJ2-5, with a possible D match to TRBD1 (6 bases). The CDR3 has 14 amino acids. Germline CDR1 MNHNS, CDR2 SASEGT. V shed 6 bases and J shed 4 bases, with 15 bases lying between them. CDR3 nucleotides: TGTGCCAGCAGGGGGGCTTTAGGAGGAGAGACCCAGTACTTC. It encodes CASRGALGGETQYF.

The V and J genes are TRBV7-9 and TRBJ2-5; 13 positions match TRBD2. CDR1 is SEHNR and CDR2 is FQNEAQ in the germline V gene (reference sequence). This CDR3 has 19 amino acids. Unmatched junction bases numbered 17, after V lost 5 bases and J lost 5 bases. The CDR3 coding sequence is TGTGCCAGCAGCGCTCCCGGGACTAGCGGGAAAATTAGGAGGGAGACCCAGTACTTC. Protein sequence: CASSAPGTSGKIRRETQYF.

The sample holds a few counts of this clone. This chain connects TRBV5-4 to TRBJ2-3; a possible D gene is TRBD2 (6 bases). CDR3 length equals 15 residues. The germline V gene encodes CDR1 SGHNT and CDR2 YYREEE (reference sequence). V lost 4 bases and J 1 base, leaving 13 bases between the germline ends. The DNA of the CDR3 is TGTGCCAGCAGCCCCGGGAGAAAGGGCACAGATACGCAGTATTTT. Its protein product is CASSPGRKGTDTQYF.

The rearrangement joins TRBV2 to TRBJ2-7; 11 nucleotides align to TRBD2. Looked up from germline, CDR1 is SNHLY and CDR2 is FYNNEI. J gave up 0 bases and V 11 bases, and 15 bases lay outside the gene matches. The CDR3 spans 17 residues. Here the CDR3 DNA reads TGTGCCTCCCGGCGTGAGCTAGCGGGAGGTCGCTCCTACGAGCAGTACTTC. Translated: CASRRELAGGRSYEQYF.

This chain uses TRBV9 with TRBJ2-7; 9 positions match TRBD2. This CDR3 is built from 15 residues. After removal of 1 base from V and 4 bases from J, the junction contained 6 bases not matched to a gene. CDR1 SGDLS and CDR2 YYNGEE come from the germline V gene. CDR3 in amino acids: CASSVFSGSGYEQYF. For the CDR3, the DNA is TGTGCCAGCAGCGTATTTAGCGGGAGTGGATACGAGCAGTACTTC.

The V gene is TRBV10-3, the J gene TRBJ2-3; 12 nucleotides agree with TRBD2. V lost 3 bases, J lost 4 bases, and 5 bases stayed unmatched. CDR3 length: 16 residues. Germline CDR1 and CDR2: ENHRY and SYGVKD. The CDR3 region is CAISERTSGKSDTQYF. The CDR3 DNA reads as TGTGCCATCAGTGAAAGGACTAGCGGGAAGTCAGATACGCAGTATTTT.

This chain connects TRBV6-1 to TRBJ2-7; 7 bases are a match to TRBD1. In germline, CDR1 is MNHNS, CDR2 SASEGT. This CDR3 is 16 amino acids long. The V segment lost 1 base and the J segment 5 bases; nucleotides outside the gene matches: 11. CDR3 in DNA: TGTGCCAGCAGTGAAGGCCCCTGGGGACAGAAGGACGAGCAGTACTTC. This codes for CASSEGPWGQKDEQYF.

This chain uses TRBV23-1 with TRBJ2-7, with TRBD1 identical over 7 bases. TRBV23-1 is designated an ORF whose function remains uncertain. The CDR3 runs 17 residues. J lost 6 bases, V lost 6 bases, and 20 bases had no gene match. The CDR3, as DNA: TGCGCCAGCAGCCTTACAGGGGTACGAAATTCAAAAAGCGAGCAGTACTTC. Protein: CASSLTGVRNSKSEQYF.

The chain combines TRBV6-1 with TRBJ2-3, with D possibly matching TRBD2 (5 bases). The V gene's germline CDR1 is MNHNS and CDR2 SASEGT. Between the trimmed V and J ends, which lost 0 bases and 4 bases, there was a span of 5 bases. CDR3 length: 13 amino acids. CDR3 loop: CASSEARADTQYF. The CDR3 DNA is TGTGCCAGCAGTGAAGCGCGGGCAGATACGCAGTATTTT.

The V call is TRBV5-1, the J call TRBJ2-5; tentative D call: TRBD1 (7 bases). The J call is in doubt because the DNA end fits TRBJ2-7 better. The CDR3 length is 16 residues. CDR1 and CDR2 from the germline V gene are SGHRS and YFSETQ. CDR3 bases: TGCGCCAGCAGCTCGACAGGGAGGTGGTCGGACTACGAGCAGTACTTC. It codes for CASSSTGRWSDYEQYF.

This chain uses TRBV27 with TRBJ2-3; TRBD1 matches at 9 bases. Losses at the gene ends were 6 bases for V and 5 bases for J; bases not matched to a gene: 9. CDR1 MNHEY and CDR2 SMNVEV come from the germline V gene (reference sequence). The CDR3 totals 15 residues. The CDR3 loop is CASSRGQGYGDTQYF. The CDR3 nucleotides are TGTGCCAGCAGCCGTGGACAGGGGTACGGAGATACGCAGTATTTT.

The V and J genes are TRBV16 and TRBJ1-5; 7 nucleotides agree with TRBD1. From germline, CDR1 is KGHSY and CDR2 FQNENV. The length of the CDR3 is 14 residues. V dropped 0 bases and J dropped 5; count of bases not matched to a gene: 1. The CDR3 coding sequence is TGTGCCAGCAGCCAATCGGACAGGTATCAGCCCCAGCATTTT. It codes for CASSQSDRYQPQHF.

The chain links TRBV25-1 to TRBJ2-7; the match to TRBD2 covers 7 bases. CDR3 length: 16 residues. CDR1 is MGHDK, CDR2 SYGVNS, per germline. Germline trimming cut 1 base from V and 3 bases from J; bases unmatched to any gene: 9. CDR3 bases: TGTGCCAGCAGTGAATGGGAGGGCACCAGGGACTACGAGCAGTACTTC. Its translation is CASSEWEGTRDYEQYF.

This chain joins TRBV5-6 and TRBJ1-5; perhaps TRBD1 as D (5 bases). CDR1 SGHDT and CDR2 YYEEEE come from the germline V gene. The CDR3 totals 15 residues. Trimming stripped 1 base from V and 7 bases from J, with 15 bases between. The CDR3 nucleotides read TGTGCCAGCAGCTTGTACGGCAGGGAACACCAGCCCCAGCATTTT. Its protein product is CASSLYGREHQPQHF.

CDR3 in amino acids: CASSQVRYEQFF. The CDR3 coding sequence is TGCGCCAGCAGCCAAGTGCGGTATGAGCAGTTCTTC. V gene TRBV4-1 combines with J gene TRBJ2-1; D is ambiguous. The germline V and J ends were trimmed by 1 base and 8 bases, with 6 bases remaining between them. From germline, CDR1 is MGHRA and CDR2 YSYEKL. This CDR3 is built from 12 residues.

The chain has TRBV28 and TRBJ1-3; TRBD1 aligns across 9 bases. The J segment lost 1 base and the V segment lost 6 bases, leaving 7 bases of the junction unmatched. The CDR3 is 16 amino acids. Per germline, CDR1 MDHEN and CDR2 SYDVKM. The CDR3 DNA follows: TGTGCCAGCAGGGAAACACAGGGGGCTTCTGGAAACACCATATATTTT. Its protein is CASRETQGASGNTIYF.

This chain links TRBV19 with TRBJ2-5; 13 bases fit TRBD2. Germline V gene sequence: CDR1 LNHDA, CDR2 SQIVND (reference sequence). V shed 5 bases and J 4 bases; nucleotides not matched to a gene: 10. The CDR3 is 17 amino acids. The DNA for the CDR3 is TGTGCCAGTAGTCCGCGACTAGCGGGAGGAGCGGGAGAGACCCAGTACTTC. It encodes CASSPRLAGGAGETQYF.

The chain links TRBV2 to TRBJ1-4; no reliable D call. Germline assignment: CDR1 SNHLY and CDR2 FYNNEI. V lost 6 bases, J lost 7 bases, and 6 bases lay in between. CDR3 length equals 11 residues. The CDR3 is CASRRGEKLFF. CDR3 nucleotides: TGTGCCAGCAGGCGGGGTGAAAAACTGTTTTTT.

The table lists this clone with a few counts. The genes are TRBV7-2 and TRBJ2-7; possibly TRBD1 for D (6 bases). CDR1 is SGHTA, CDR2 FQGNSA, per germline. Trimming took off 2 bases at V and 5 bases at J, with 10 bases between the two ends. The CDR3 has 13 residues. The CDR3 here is CASSLRTVDEQYF. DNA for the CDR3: TGTGCCAGCAGCTTACGGACAGTAGACGAGCAGTACTTC.

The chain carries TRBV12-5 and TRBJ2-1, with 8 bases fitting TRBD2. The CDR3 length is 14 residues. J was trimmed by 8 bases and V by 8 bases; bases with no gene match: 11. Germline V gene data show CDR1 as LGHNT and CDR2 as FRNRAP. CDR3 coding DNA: TGTGCTAGTATGGGGGACGGGAGGGGACATGAGCAGTTCTTC. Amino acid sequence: CASMGDGRGHEQFF.

This chain's CDR3 is CASSLERTRVSSTDTQYF. In nucleotides, the CDR3 is TGTGCCAGCAGCTTAGAGCGTACCAGGGTCTCCAGCACAGATACGCAGTATTTT. The genes are TRBV7-9 and TRBJ2-3, with D maybe TRBD1 (5 bases). CDR3 length equals 18 residues. Germline values: CDR1 SEHNR, CDR2 FQNEAQ (reference sequence). V was clipped by 1 base and J by 0 bases, with 17 bases between them.

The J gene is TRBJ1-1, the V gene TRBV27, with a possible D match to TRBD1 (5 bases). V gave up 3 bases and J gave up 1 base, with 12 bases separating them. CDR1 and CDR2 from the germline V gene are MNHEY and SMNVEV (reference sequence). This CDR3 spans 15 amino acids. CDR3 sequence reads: CASSLERTPNTEAFF. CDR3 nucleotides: TGTGCCAGCAGTTTGGAGAGGACACCGAACACTGAAGCTTTCTTT.

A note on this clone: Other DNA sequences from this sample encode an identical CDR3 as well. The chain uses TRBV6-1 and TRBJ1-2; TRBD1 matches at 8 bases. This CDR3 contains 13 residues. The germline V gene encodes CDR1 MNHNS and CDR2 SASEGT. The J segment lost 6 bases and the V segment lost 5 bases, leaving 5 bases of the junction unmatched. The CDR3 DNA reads TGTGCCAGCAGTTTACAGGGGGGAGATGGCTACACCTTC. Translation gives CASSLQGGDGYTF.

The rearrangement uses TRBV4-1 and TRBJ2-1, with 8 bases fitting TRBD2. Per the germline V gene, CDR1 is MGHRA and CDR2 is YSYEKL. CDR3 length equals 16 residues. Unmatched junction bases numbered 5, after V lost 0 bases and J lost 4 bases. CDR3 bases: TGCGCCAGCAGCCAAGAACTGGAGCGGGAGTACAATGAGCAGTTCTTC. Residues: CASSQELEREYNEQFF.

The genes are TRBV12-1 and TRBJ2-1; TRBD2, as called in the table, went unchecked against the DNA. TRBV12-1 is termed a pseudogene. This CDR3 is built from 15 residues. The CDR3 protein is CASKGTSGSYNEQFF. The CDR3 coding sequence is TGTGCCAGTAAAGGGACTAGCGGGAGCTACAATGAGCAGTTCTTC.

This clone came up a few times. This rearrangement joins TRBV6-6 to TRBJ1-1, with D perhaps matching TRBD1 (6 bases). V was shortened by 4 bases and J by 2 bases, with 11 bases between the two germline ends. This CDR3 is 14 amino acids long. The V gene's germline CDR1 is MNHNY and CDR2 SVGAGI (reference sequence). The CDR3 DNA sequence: TGTGCCAGCAGTTTTCAGGGGATTAACACTGAAGCTTTCTTT. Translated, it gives CASSFQGINTEAFF.

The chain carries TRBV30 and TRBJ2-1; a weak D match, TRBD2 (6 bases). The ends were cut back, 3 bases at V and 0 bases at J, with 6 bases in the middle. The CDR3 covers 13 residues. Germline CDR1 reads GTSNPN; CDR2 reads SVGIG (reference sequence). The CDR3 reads CAWSGSSYNEQFF. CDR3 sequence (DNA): TGTGCCTGGAGCGGGAGCTCCTACAATGAGCAGTTCTTC.